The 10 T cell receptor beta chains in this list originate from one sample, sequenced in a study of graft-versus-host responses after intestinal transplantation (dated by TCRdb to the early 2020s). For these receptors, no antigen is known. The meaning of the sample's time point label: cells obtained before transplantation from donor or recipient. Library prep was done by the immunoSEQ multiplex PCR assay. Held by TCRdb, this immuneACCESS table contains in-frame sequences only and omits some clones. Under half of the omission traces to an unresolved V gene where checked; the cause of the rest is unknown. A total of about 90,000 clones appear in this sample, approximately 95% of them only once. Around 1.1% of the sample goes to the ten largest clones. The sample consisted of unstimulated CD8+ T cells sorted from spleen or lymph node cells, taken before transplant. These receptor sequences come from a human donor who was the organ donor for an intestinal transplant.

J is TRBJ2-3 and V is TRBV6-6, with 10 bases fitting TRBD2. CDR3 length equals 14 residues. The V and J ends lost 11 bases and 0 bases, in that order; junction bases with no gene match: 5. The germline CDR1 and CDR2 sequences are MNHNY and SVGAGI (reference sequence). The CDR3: CALKRGGSTDTQYF. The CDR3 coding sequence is TGTGCCTTAAAGCGGGGGGGAAGCACAGATACGCAGTATTTT.

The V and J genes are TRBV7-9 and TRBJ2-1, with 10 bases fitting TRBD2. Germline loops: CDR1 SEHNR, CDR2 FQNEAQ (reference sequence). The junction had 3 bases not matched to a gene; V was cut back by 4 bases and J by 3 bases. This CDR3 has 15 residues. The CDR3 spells CASSSIAGGYNEQFF. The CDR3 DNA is TGTGCCAGCAGCTCCATAGCGGGGGGCTACAATGAGCAGTTCTTC. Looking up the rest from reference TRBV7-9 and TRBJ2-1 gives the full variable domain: DTGVSQNPRHKITKRGQNVTFRCDPISEHNRLYWYRQTLGQGPEFLTYFQNEAQLEKSRLLSDRFSAERPKGSFSTLEIQRTEQGDSAMYLCASSSIAGGYNEQFFGPGTRLTVL.

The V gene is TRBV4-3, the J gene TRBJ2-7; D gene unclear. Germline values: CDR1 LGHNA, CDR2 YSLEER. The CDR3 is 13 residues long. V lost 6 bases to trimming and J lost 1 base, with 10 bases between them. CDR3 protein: CASSHYRSYEQYF. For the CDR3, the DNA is TGCGCCAGCAGTCACTACCGGTCCTACGAGCAGTACTTC.

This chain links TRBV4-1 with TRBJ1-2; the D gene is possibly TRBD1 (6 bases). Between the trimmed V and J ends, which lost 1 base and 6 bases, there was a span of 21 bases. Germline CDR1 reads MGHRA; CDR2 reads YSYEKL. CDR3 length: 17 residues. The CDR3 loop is CASSQVLLWGREDGYTF. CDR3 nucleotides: TGCGCCAGCAGCCAAGTTCTTCTTTGGGGGCGGGAGGATGGCTACACCTTC.

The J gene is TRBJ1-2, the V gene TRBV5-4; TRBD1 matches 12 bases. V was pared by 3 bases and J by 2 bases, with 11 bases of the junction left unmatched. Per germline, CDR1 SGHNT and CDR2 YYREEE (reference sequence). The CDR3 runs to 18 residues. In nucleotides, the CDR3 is TGTGCCAGCAGCTGGGGACAGGGGGCTTCTAAGGACAACTATGGCTACACCTTC. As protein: CASSWGQGASKDNYGYTF. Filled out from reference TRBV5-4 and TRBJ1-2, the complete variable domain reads ETGVTQSPTHLIKTRGQQVTLRCSSQSGHNTVSWYQQALGQGPQFIFQYYREEENGRGNFPPRFSGLQFPNYSSELNVNALELDDSALYLCASSWGQGASKDNYGYTFGSGTRLTVV.

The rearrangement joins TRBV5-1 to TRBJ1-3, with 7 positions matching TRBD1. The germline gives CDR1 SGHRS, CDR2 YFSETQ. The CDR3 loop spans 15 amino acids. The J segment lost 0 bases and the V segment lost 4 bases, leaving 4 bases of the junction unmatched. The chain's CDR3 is CASSPGDSSGNTIYF. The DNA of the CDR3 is TGCGCCAGCAGCCCGGGGGACAGCTCTGGAAACACCATATATTTT.

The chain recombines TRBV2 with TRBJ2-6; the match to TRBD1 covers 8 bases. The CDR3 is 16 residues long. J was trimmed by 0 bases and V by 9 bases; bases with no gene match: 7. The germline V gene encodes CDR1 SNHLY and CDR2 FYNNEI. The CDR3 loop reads CARGGQASSGANVLTF. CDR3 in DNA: TGTGCCAGAGGGGGACAGGCTTCCTCTGGGGCCAACGTCCTGACTTTC.

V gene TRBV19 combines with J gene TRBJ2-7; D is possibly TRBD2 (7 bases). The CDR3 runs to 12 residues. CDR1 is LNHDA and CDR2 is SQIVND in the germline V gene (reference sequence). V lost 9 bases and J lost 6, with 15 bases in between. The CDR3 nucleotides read TGTGCCAGCGGATGGGGGGGCGGCGAGCAGTACTTC. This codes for CASGWGGGEQYF.

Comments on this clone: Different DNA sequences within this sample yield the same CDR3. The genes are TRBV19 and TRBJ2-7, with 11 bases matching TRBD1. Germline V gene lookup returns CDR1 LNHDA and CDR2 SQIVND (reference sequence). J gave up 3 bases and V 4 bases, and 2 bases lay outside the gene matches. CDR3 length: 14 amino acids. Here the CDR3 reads CASSSGTGGYEQYF. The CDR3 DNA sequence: TGTGCCAGTAGTAGCGGGACAGGGGGCTACGAGCAGTACTTC.

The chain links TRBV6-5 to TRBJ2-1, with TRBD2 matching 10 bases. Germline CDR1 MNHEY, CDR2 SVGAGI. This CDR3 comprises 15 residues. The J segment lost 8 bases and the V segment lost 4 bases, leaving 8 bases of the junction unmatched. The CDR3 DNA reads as TGTGCCAGCAGTTCTCTTTTAGCGGGGGGCGATGAGCAGTTCTTC. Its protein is CASSSLLAGGDEQFF.